Listed here are 32 T cell receptor beta chains from one sample, sequenced in a study of cytomegalovirus exposure and HLA in healthy donors. This PCR relied on a set of 60 Vbeta primers and 13 Jbeta primers. The table came from immunoSEQ multiplex PCR; TCRdb's copy has only in-frame clones and leaves some out. The profile shows about 190,000 clones, under 80% of them singletons. What was sequenced was PBMCs. Receptors were obtained from a man under 40 in good health and CMV-seropositive.

The chain is built from TRBV7-9 and TRBJ2-1; perhaps TRBD2 as D (6 bases). The germline V gene has CDR1 SEHNR and CDR2 FQNEAQ (reference sequence). The V end lost 4 bases, the J end lost 8 bases, and 21 bases lay between the germline ends. The CDR3 contains 16 residues. CDR3 nucleotides: TGTGCCAGCAGCTACTACAGCGGAGCCCCGGGGGATGAGCAGTTCTTC. The encoded protein is CASSYYSGAPGDEQFF.

The chain carries TRBV7-2 and TRBJ2-5, with 15 bases aligning to TRBD2. This CDR3 contains 19 residues. The V segment lost 2 bases and the J segment 7 bases; nucleotides outside the gene matches: 14. CDR1 and CDR2 (germline): SGHTA, FQGNSA. CDR3: CASSLLLIGLAGGPATQYF. CDR3 sequence (DNA): TGTGCCAGCAGCTTATTGCTGATCGGACTAGCGGGGGGGCCGGCGACCCAGTACTTC.

The V call is TRBV27, the J call TRBJ1-2, with 7 bases identical to TRBD1. Germline trimming cut 0 bases from V and 5 bases from J; bases unmatched to any gene: 12. The CDR3 loop spans 17 amino acids. CDR1 is MNHEY and CDR2 is SMNVEV in the germline V gene (reference sequence). The CDR3 loop reads CASSLSPFDRAGYGYTF. The CDR3 bases are TGTGCCAGCAGTTTATCCCCATTTGACAGGGCTGGATATGGCTACACCTTC.

Notes on this clone: Other nucleotide sequences from this sample produce the same CDR3. The gene calls are TRBV6-6 and TRBJ1-4, with 7 bases matching TRBD1. The CDR3 contains 16 residues. Germline V gene data show CDR1 as MNHNY and CDR2 as SVGAGI (reference sequence). The V segment lost 2 bases and the J segment 7 bases; nucleotides outside the gene matches: 10. The CDR3, as DNA: TGTGCCAGCAGTTACACGGGGCAGGGGGATCGTGAAAAACTGTTTTTT. Its protein is CASSYTGQGDREKLFF.

This clone was detected ten times or more. The chain carries TRBV6-5 and TRBJ2-7; D is perhaps TRBD1 (6 bases). CDR3 length: 13 residues. Trimming shortened V by 2 bases and J by 7 bases, and 12 bases separated the two germline ends. CDR1 and CDR2 from the germline V gene are MNHEY and SVGAGI. CDR3 nucleotide sequence: TGTGCCAGCAGTTACGCCCCTAGGGGGGAGCAGTACTTC. Protein product: CASSYAPRGEQYF.

This sequence joins TRBV5-1 and TRBJ2-6, with unresolved D. V shed 0 bases and J shed 0 bases, with 16 bases lying between them. This CDR3 spans 19 amino acids. CDR1 is SGHRS, CDR2 YFSETQ, per germline. DNA for the CDR3: TGCGCCAGCAGCTTGGGCGGCCTAGTGCAACTCTCTGGGGCCAACGTCCTGACTTTC. Protein product: CASSLGGLVQLSGANVLTF.

The V and J genes are TRBV12-5 and TRBJ2-5, with D maybe TRBD2 (5 bases). The CDR3 has 14 amino acids. The germline V gene encodes CDR1 LGHNT and CDR2 FRNRAP. Trimming left V 0 bases short and J 7 bases short, with 12 bases between. CDR3 residues: CASGLVIEGGTQYF. Written as DNA, the CDR3 is TGTGCTAGTGGTTTGGTAATAGAAGGAGGGACCCAGTACTTC.

The chain combines TRBV19 with TRBJ2-2; 9 nucleotides agree with TRBD1. The V segment lost 4 bases and the J segment 6 bases; nucleotides outside the gene matches: 3. The CDR3 spans 14 residues. CDR1 and CDR2 (germline): LNHDA, SQIVND (reference sequence). CDR3 nucleotides: TGTGCCAGTAGTACATACAGGGGGCCCGGGGAGCTGTTTTTT. Protein: CASSTYRGPGELFF. Full variable domain (remainder filled in from reference TRBV19 and TRBJ2-2): DGGITQSPKYLFRKEGQNVTLSCEQNLNHDAMYWYRQDPGQGLRLIYYSQIVNDFQKGDIAEGYSVSREKKESFPLTVTSAQKNPTAFYLCASSTYRGPGELFFGEGSRLTVL.

The chain links TRBV6-5 to TRBJ2-1, with D possibly TRBD2 on 6 matching bases. The V gene's germline CDR1 is MNHEY and CDR2 SVGAGI. This CDR3 has 14 residues. V lost 4 bases and J lost 5, with 12 bases in between. CDR3 amino acids: CASSSPSVHNEQFF. Here the CDR3 DNA reads TGTGCCAGCAGTTCCCCTAGCGTTCACAATGAGCAGTTCTTC.

The chain couples TRBV27 to TRBJ2-5; TRBD1 matches at 9 bases. This CDR3 has 15 amino acids. V gave up 5 bases and J gave up 7 bases; unmatched junction bases: 11. CDR1 and CDR2 from the germline V gene are MNHEY and SMNVEV (reference sequence). The CDR3 region has the DNA TGTGCCAGCAGTCCGGGACAGGGTCCTTTTGCGACCCAGTACTTC. This sequence encodes CASSPGQGPFATQYF.

This clone occurred once. The chain has TRBV28 and TRBJ2-6; D is undetermined. The CDR3 spans 20 residues. In germline, CDR1 is MDHEN, CDR2 SYDVKM. V lost 3 bases, J lost 2 bases, and 23 bases lay in between. CDR3 sequence (DNA): TGTGCCAGCAGTTTCCGCTTGTTTACCTCGACTCTAACTGGGGCCAACGTCCTGACTTTC. Translating it yields CASSFRLFTSTLTGANVLTF. The variable domain in full, completed from reference TRBV28 and TRBJ2-6, reads DVKVTQSSRYLVKRTGEKVFLECVQDMDHENMFWYRQDPGLGLRLIYFSYDVKMKEKGDIPEGYSVSREKKERFSLILESASTNQTSMYLCASSFRLFTSTLTGANVLTFGAGSRLTVL.

The gene calls are TRBV4-3 and TRBJ2-2, with TRBD1 matching over 8 bases. The CDR3 length is 15 residues. J was trimmed by 4 bases and V by 1 base; bases with no gene match: 2. CDR1 and CDR2 from the germline V gene are LGHNA and YSLEER. CDR3 in amino acids: CASSQGQGITGELFF. Here the CDR3 DNA reads TGCGCCAGCAGCCAAGGACAGGGGATCACCGGGGAGCTGTTTTTT.

J is TRBJ2-5 and V is TRBV7-9; D gene ambiguous. Germline lookup yields CDR1 SEHNR and CDR2 FQNEAQ (reference sequence). This CDR3 region has 12 residues. V was pared by 2 bases and J by 5 bases, with 6 bases between. The CDR3 loop reads CASSLSGETQYF. The CDR3 coding sequence is TGTGCCAGCAGCTTATCCGGTGAGACCCAGTACTTC. Using reference TRBV7-9 and TRBJ2-5 for the parts outside the CDR3, the full variable domain is DTGVSQNPRHKITKRGQNVTFRCDPISEHNRLYWYRQTLGQGPEFLTYFQNEAQLEKSRLLSDRFSAERPKGSFSTLEIQRTEQGDSAMYLCASSLSGETQYFGPGTRLLVL.

The chain recombines TRBV27 with TRBJ1-3; 8 bases agree with TRBD1. This CDR3 comprises 13 residues. V gave up 6 bases and J gave up 3 bases; unmatched junction bases: 1. Germline V gives CDR1 MNHEY, CDR2 SMNVEV (reference sequence). The CDR3 bases are TGTGCCAGCAGGGACAGGGATGGAAACACCATATATTTT. Its protein is CASRDRDGNTIYF.

The DNA for the CDR3 is TGCGCCAGCAGCCAAGCGAGAGTTGGGAACACTGAAGCTTTCTTT. Translated, it gives CASSQARVGNTEAFF. J is TRBJ1-1 and V is TRBV4-3; D is ambiguous. Per the germline V gene, CDR1 is LGHNA and CDR2 is YSLEER. The CDR3 is 15 amino acids. V lost 1 base to trimming and J lost 1 base, with 10 bases between them.

J is TRBJ2-3 and V is TRBV7-2, with a possible D match to TRBD1 (5 bases). V was cut by 3 bases and J by 3 bases, with 10 bases left in between. Germline loops: CDR1 SGHTA, CDR2 FQGNSA. There are 14 residues in the CDR3. The CDR3 nucleotides read TGTGCCAGCAGCTTGGCCAGGGCTACAGATACGCAGTATTTT. Protein: CASSLARATDTQYF. The whole variable domain, filled in from reference TRBV7-2 and TRBJ2-3, reads GAGVSQSPSNKVTEKGKDVELRCDPISGHTALYWYRQSLGQGLEFLIYFQGNSAPDKSGLPSDRFSAERTGGSVSTLTIQRTQQEDSAVYLCASSLARATDTQYFGPGTRLTVL.

The genes are TRBV19 and TRBJ2-4; TRBD1 might be the D (6 bases). V shed 3 bases and J shed 0 bases, with 12 bases lying between them. The CDR3 contains 16 residues. From germline, CDR1 is LNHDA and CDR2 SQIVND (reference sequence). This CDR3 reads CASSIQGRLAKNIQYF. The DNA for the CDR3 is TGTGCCAGTAGTATTCAGGGGAGACTAGCCAAAAACATTCAGTACTTC.

The chain combines TRBV9 with TRBJ2-5; TRBD2 matches 11 bases. The CDR3 has 17 residues. Germline CDR1 is SGDLS and CDR2 is YYNGEE. V shed 0 bases and J 0 bases; nucleotides not matched to a gene: 4. DNA of the CDR3: TGTGCCAGCAGCGTAGCGCTAGCGGGAGGATACCAAGAGACCCAGTACTTC. Translation: CASSVALAGGYQETQYF.

The chain combines TRBV6-5 with TRBJ1-6; D is perhaps TRBD1 (6 bases). The CDR3 runs 15 residues. Germline V gene sequence: CDR1 MNHEY, CDR2 SVGAGI. V was clipped by 5 bases and J by 10 bases, with 18 bases between them. The CDR3 loop is CASSADSPNLSPLHF. The CDR3 DNA reads as TGTGCCAGCAGTGCGGACAGTCCCAACCTGTCACCCCTCCACTTT.

The gene calls are TRBV19 and TRBJ1-1, with 9 bases aligning to TRBD1. Per germline, CDR1 LNHDA and CDR2 SQIVND (reference sequence). J was trimmed by 4 bases and V by 5 bases; bases with no gene match: 11. The CDR3 runs to 16 residues. Written as DNA, the CDR3 is TGTGCCAGTAGTGACTACCTACAGGGGGCAGGCACTGAAGCTTTCTTT. Protein sequence: CASSDYLQGAGTEAFF.

V gene TRBV19 combines with J gene TRBJ2-7; possibly TRBD1 for D (5 bases). The CDR3 spans 13 residues. Germline V lookup: CDR1 LNHDA, CDR2 SQIVND (reference sequence). The ends were cut back, 3 bases at V and 1 base at J, with 7 bases in the middle. DNA of the CDR3: TGTGCCAGTAGTATGGGGCCTTCCTACGAGCAGTACTTC. It is translated as CASSMGPSYEQYF.

The rearrangement links TRBV7-3 to TRBJ1-1; D is possibly TRBD1 (5 bases). This CDR3 has 15 amino acids. The germline V gene encodes CDR1 SGHTA and CDR2 FQGTGA. The germline V and J ends were trimmed by 5 bases and 1 base, with 14 bases remaining between them. CDR3 bases: TGTGCCAGCAGCCTCATGGCGGGGGAGAACACTGAAGCTTTCTTT. Its translation is CASSLMAGENTEAFF.

This sequence joins TRBV28 and TRBJ2-5, with 9 bases aligning to TRBD2. Germline-derived CDR1 and CDR2 are MDHEN and SYDVKM. The trim removed 7 bases at V and 4 bases at J, leaving 10 bases unmatched. There are 15 residues in the CDR3. The CDR3, as DNA: TGTGCCAGCACCCCCGGAACTAGCGGGCTAGAGACCCAGTACTTC. Protein: CASTPGTSGLETQYF.

CDR3 bases: TGTGCCAGCAGCCGTTCTACAGGGACGACCGGGGAGCTGTTTTTT. Its translation is CASSRSTGTTGELFF. The genes are TRBV5-5 and TRBJ2-2; D is perhaps TRBD1 (6 bases). There are 15 residues in the CDR3. Germline assignment: CDR1 SGHKS and CDR2 YYEKEE (reference sequence). V was shortened by 4 bases and J by 5 bases, with 15 bases between the two germline ends. Based on the CDR3 plus reference TRBV5-5 and TRBJ2-2, the full variable domain is DAGVTQSPTHLIKTRGQQVTLRCSPISGHKSVSWYQQVLGQGPQFIFQYYEKEERGRGNFPDRFSARQFPNYSSELNVNALLLGDSALYLCASSRSTGTTGELFFGEGSRLTVL.

This chain links TRBV29-1 with TRBJ2-5, with TRBD1 identical over 7 bases. V lost 7 bases and J lost 4; bases outside the gene matches: 15. This CDR3 is 15 amino acids long. In germline, CDR1 is SQVTM, CDR2 ANQGSEA. CDR3 DNA sequence: TGCAGCGCCAAAACAGGGGTGGAGGACCGAGAGACCCAGTACTTC. This translates into CSAKTGVEDRETQYF.

The chain recombines TRBV10-3 with TRBJ2-7, with 9 bases aligning to TRBD1. The germline CDR1 and CDR2 sequences are ENHRY and SYGVKD. With 10 bases clipped from V and 3 bases from J, the junction kept 4 bases outside the gene matches. The CDR3 runs 12 residues. CDR3 residues: CATRQGDYEQYF. The CDR3 DNA sequence: TGTGCCACCCGACAGGGGGACTACGAGCAGTACTTC.

This chain connects TRBV4-2 to TRBJ2-2; D is perhaps TRBD2 (6 bases). The V gene's germline CDR1 is LGHNA and CDR2 YNFKEQ. V gave up 0 bases and J gave up 5 bases, with 13 bases separating them. This CDR3 has 16 amino acids. The CDR3 DNA reads TGTGCCAGCAGCCAAGATGGCGGGGTTTGGACCGGGGAGCTGTTTTTT. Translation: CASSQDGGVWTGELFF.

This clone was picked up a small number of times. V is TRBV6-5 and J is TRBJ2-1, with 8 positions matching TRBD1. Trimming removed 6 bases from V and 10 bases from J; junction bases left unmatched: 11. The germline V gene has CDR1 MNHEY and CDR2 SVGAGI. The CDR3 totals 14 residues. The CDR3 is CASRNRDRYHEQFF. CDR3 nucleotide sequence: TGTGCCAGCAGAAACCGGGACAGGTATCACGAGCAGTTCTTC.

In regard to this clone: This specimen includes other DNA sequences encoding the same CDR3. J is TRBJ1-1 and V is TRBV9; tentatively, D is TRBD1 (5 bases). This CDR3 comprises 13 residues. Germline loops: CDR1 SGDLS, CDR2 YYNGEE. The V end lost 3 bases, the J end lost 4 bases, and 10 bases lay between the germline ends. The CDR3 protein is CASSAGGGTEAFF. The CDR3 DNA reads as TGTGCCAGCAGCGCCGGGGGGGGCACTGAAGCTTTCTTT.

This chain connects TRBV4-3 to TRBJ2-2, with a weak D call TRBD2 (5 bases). With 1 base removed from V and 6 bases from J, the gap between germline ends came to 15 bases. The CDR3 contains 16 residues. The germline V gene encodes CDR1 LGHNA and CDR2 YSLEER. In nucleotides, the CDR3 is TGCGCCAGCAGCCAAGGGCCGGGAATGATTGCCGGGGAGCTGTTTTTT. This sequence encodes CASSQGPGMIAGELFF.

The chain links TRBV11-3 to TRBJ2-1; weak D call: TRBD2 (5 bases). The CDR3 has 13 amino acids. The germline V gene encodes CDR1 SGHNT and CDR2 YENEEA. Trimming removed 5 bases at V and 7 bases at J, with 12 bases between. CDR3 nucleotide sequence: TGTGCCAGCAGCCTCAGGACTTTAAATGAGCAGTTCTTC. Amino acid sequence: CASSLRTLNEQFF.

The chain joins TRBV25-1 to TRBJ1-2, with no clear D. The CDR3 runs 16 residues. Germline loops: CDR1 MGHDK, CDR2 SYGVNS. The germline V and J ends were trimmed by 3 bases and 7 bases, with 21 bases remaining between them. The CDR3 protein is CASSDSIVRVEGGYTF. CDR3 DNA: TGTGCCAGCAGTGATAGTATTGTGAGGGTAGAGGGTGGCTACACCTTC.